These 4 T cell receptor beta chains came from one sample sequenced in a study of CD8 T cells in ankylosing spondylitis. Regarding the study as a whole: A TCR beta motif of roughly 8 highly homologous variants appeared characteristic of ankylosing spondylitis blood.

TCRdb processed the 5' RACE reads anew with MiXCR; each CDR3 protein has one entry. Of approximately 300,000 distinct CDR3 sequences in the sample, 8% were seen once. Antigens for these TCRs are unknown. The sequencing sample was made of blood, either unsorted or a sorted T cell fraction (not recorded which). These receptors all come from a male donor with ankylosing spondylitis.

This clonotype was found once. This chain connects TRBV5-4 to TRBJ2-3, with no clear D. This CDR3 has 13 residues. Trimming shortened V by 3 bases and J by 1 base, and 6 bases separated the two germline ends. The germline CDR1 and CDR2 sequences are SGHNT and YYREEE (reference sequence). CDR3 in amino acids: CASSSHRTDTQYF. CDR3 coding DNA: TGTGCCAGCAGCTCTCACCGCACAGATACGCAGTATTTT.

The CDR3 DNA sequence: TGTGCCAGCAGCCGGGACAGGGGATCCTGGCAGTACTTC. It yields the protein CASSRDRGSWQYF. The rearrangement uses TRBV12-3 or TRBV12-4 and TRBJ2-7, with TRBD1 identical over 10 bases. This CDR3 is built from 13 residues. V lost 6 bases to trimming and J lost 9 bases; unmatched junction nucleotides: 8.

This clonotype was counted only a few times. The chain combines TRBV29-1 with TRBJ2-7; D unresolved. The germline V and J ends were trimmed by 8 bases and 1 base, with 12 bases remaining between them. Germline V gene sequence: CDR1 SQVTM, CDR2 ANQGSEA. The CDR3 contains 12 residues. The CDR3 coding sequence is TGCAGCTTCGATTTAGGGTCCTACGAGCAGTACTTC. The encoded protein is CSFDLGSYEQYF.

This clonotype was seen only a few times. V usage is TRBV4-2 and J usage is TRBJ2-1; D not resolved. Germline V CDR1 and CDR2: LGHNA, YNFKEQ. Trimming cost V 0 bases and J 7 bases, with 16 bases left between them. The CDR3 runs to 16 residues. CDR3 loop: CASSQDPRIFGNEQFF. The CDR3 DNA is TGTGCCAGCAGCCAAGATCCCCGGATCTTCGGGAATGAGCAGTTCTTC.